This TCR beta chain was identified during a study of cytomegalovirus exposure and HLA in healthy donors. Looking at the study overall: Within an early data release were about 85 million unique TCRs drawn from HLA-typed donors.

Findings and limits, study-wide: V- and J-gene trimming in TCR beta was tied to a missense DCLRE1C variant by an analysis performed later. Some V segments (TRBV6-2 and TRBV6-3 among them) were excluded as indistinguishable.

Trimming took 4 bases from V and 0 from J, leaving 13 bases between them. From germline, CDR1 is MNHEY and CDR2 SVGAGI. The CDR3 covers 16 residues. This clone was detected only a few times. Antigen: not known. In the PCR, 60 Vbeta and 13 Jbeta primers were used. Measured with immunoSEQ multiplex PCR; TCRdb has only the in-frame clones, and not every one. The top ten hold over 0.8% of the sample, which has fewer than 200,000 clones, approximately 90% seen once. Healthy bone marrow donors formed the donor group. The origin of this receptor is a woman under 40 in good health and CMV-seronegative. Material: PBMCs. The chain combines TRBV6-5 with TRBJ1-3, with D perhaps TRBD1 (5 bases). The CDR3 bases are TGTGCCAGCAGTTGGGGGGGACGGGGCTCTGGAAACACCATATATTTT. It encodes CASSWGGRGSGNTIYF.